Sequencing of this T cell receptor beta chain was carried out in a study of blood T cell repertoires in COVID-19. Overall study: Samples came from the United States, Italy and Spain, spanning acute and convalescent COVID-19. PBMCs, B-cell-depleted T cells, or T cells were the source of the cDNA or gDNA that made up the material.

In the authors' workflow: By means of reference gene primer amplification, nucleated cell counts were estimated. TCRdb keeps only in-frame clones here, not all; method: immunoSEQ multiplex PCR. V, J and clone size are those of that table, while D and trimming were read from the DNA. The sample includes 100,000 or so clones, around 90% of them seen just once. Per the germline V gene, CDR1 is DFQATT and CDR2 is SNEGSKA (reference sequence). This CDR3 has 11 amino acids. Trimming left V 8 bases short and J 3 bases short, with 11 bases between. The chain couples TRBV20-1 to TRBJ2-7; a weak D match, TRBD2 (5 bases). Specimen: peripheral blood. The receptor's source is a woman aged 55-70 years with acute or convalescent COVID-19. The CDR3 nucleotides are TGCAGTTCCGGGATAAACTACGAGCAGTACTTC. Its protein product is CSSGINYEQYF.